The next 10 T cell receptor beta chains were all read from a single sample in a study of T-cell memory formation after mild COVID-19 (dated by TCRdb to the early 2020s). The library was generated by 5' RACE. The reads were generated on an Illumina NovaSeq 6000. TCRdb reprocessing: public reads trimmed at Q25 with fastp, clones called with MiXCR, in-frame beta chains kept. Merged by CDR3 protein, the rows form single entries marked with the most common genes and DNA. Counted in this sample were around 450,000 distinct CDR3 sequences; 20% to 25% of them appeared once. The ten top clones hold around 8.7% of the sample. The sequenced sample consisted of PBMCs or a T cell subset sorted from them (not recorded which). These receptors came from an adult woman who had mild COVID-19 (a few samples of this study predate the infection). The sample titles of this study are shuffled in the database, so cell type and time point are left out; the donor was told from shared clones.

This clonotype was seen just once. The chain couples TRBV12-3 or TRBV12-4 to TRBJ2-3, with TRBD2 matching over 10 bases. The V and J ends lost 5 bases and 4 bases, in that order; junction bases with no gene match: 9. The CDR3 is 16 amino acids. The CDR3 loop reads CASSASLAGRADTQYF. In nucleotides, the CDR3 is TGTGCCAGCAGTGCCTCACTAGCGGGACGGGCAGATACGCAGTATTTT.

The sample holds a few counts of this clonotype. The chain recombines TRBV4-3 with TRBJ2-2; unclear D gene. Trimming removed 2 bases from V and 6 bases from J, with 16 bases in between. CDR1 and CDR2 from the germline V gene are LGHNA and YSLEER. The CDR3 covers 16 residues. This CDR3 reads CASSQSTREEAGELFF. DNA of the CDR3: TGCGCCAGCAGCCAATCGACTCGAGAGGAAGCCGGGGAGCTGTTTTTT.

This clonotype has ten or more counts. V gene TRBV12-3 or TRBV12-4 combines with J gene TRBJ2-7, with D hard to call. The CDR3 has 11 residues. The ends were cut back, 5 bases at V and 3 bases at J, with 5 bases in the middle. As DNA, the CDR3 is TGTGCCAGCAGTATCGACTACGAGCAGTACTTC. Translated, it gives CASSIDYEQYF.

This clonotype has more than one count but fewer than ten. The gene calls are TRBV6-6 and TRBJ1-4; unclear D gene. V was shortened by 11 bases and J by 1 base, with 14 bases between the two germline ends. CDR3 length: 14 amino acids. Germline V gene sequence: CDR1 MNHNY, CDR2 SVGAGI (reference sequence). The CDR3 is CAAGSLGTNEKLFF. The CDR3 bases are TGTGCCGCGGGGTCCCTCGGAACTAATGAAAAACTGTTTTTT.

The genes are TRBV6-6 and TRBJ2-5; D is perhaps TRBD2 (5 bases). The CDR3 consists of 15 residues. The V and J ends lost 5 bases and 2 bases respectively, with 15 bases between them. Looked up from germline, CDR1 is MNHNY and CDR2 is SVGAGI (reference sequence). This chain's CDR3 is CASSSLSGIQETQYF. CDR3 coding DNA: TGTGCCAGCAGTAGCCTTTCGGGAATTCAAGAGACCCAGTACTTC.

The rearrangement uses TRBV29-1 and TRBJ2-7, with D perhaps matching TRBD1 (6 bases). CDR1 and CDR2 (germline): SQVTM, ANQGSEA. The V end lost 5 bases, the J end lost 5 bases, and 16 bases lay between the germline ends. The CDR3 sequence is 13 residues long. CDR3 in amino acids: CSVRDKVVHEQYF. CDR3 DNA: TGCAGCGTTAGGGACAAGGTCGTCCACGAGCAGTACTTC.

This clonotype was recorded at least ten times. V and J are TRBV5-1 and TRBJ2-7, with 8 nucleotides matching TRBD2. V lost 3 bases to trimming and J lost 2 bases; unmatched junction nucleotides: 10. Germline V lookup: CDR1 SGHRS, CDR2 YFSETQ. The CDR3 spans 16 residues. The CDR3 reads CASSWTETSVPYEQYF. In DNA form, the CDR3 reads TGCGCCAGCAGCTGGACGGAGACTAGCGTACCCTACGAGCAGTACTTC.

V is TRBV7-2 and J is TRBJ1-3; unclear D gene. Trimming shortened V by 2 bases and J by 12 bases, and 14 bases separated the two germline ends. The germline CDR1 and CDR2 sequences are SGHTA and FQGNSA. This CDR3 is built from 13 residues. The CDR3 loop is CASSLLGVGGIYF. CDR3 nucleotides: TGTGCCAGCAGCTTACTCGGAGTGGGAGGCATATATTTT.

The chain combines TRBV30 with TRBJ1-6, with 9 positions matching TRBD1. CDR3 length: 12 amino acids. CDR1 is GTSNPN and CDR2 is SVGIG in the germline V gene (reference sequence). The V and J ends lost 4 bases and 14 bases, in that order; junction bases with no gene match: 6. The CDR3 DNA reads TGTGCCTGGACGGGACAGGGAGGCACCCTCCACTTT. Its translation: CAWTGQGGTLHF. Full variable domain (rest looked up from reference TRBV30 and TRBJ1-6): SQTIHQWPATLVQPVGSPLSLECTVEGTSNPNLYWYRQAAGRGLQLLFYSVGIGQISSEVPQNLSASRPQDRQFILSSKKLLLSDSGFYLCAWTGQGGTLHFGNGTRLTVT.

This clonotype was found a few times. This CDR3 is CSVVQALGSYEQYF. The CDR3, as DNA: TGCAGCGTTGTCCAGGCCCTCGGTAGCTACGAGCAGTACTTC. The V and J genes are TRBV29-1 and TRBJ2-7; D unresolved. Germline CDR1 SQVTM, CDR2 ANQGSEA. The CDR3 is made up of 14 amino acids. Trimming took off 4 bases at V and 3 bases at J, with 16 bases between the two ends.